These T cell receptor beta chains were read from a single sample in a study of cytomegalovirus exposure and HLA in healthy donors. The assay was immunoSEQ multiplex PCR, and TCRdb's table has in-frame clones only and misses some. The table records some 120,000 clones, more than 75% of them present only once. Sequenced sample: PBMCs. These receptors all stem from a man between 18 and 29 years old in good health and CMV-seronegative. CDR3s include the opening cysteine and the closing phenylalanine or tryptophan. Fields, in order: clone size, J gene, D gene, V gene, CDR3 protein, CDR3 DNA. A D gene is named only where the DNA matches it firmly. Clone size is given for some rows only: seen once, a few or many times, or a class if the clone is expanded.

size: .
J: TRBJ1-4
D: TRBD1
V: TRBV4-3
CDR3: CASSQEGRGAEKLFF
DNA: TGCGCCAGCAGCCAAGAAGGCAGGGGGGCTGAAAAACTGTTTTTT

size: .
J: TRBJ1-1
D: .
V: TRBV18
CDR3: CASSPDSDEAFF
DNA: TGTGCCAGCTCACCGGACAGCGATGAAGCTTTCTTT

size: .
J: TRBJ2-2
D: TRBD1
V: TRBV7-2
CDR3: CASKTGDPGELFF
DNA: TGTGCCAGCAAAACAGGGGATCCCGGGGAGCTGTTTTTT

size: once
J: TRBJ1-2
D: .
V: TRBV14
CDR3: CASSQVTGFGYTF
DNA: TGTGCCAGCAGCCAAGTCACAGGGTTTGGCTACACCTTC

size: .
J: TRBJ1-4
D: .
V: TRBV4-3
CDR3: CASSQDRTDTNEKLFF
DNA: TGCGCCAGCAGCCAAGACCGGACAGACACTAATGAAAAACTGTTTTTT

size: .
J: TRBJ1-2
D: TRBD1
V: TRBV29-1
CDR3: CSVEIVTGALYYGYTF
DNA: TGCAGCGTTGAAATCGTGACAGGGGCTTTATACTATGGCTACACCTTC

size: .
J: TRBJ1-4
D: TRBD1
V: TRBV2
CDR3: CASSEDRGVTNEKLFF
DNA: TGTGCCAGCAGTGAAGACAGGGGGGTAACTAATGAAAAACTGTTTTTT

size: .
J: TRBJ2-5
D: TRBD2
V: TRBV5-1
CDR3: CASSLLTSGGQETQYF
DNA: TGCGCCAGCAGCTTGTTAACTAGCGGGGGGCAAGAGACCCAGTACTTC

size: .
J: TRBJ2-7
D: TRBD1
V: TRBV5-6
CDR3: CASSRSGTAYEQYF
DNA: TGTGCCAGCAGCCGTTCCGGGACAGCCTACGAGCAGTACTTC

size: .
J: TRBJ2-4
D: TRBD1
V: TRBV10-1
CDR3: CASSEGGTGAPLAKNIQYF
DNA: TGCGCCAGCAGTGAAGGCGGGACAGGGGCCCCCTTAGCCAAAAACATTCAGTACTTC

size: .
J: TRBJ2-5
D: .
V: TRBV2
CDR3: CASSGQDLLMYQETQYF
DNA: TGTGCCAGCAGTGGCCAGGATCTCCTTATGTACCAAGAGACCCAGTACTTC

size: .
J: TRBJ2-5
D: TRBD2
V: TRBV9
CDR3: CASSVGGSGGALETQYF
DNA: TGTGCCAGCAGCGTAGGAGGCAGCGGGGGGGCCTTGGAGACCCAGTACTTC